These 21 T cell receptor beta chains came from one sample sequenced in a study of cytomegalovirus exposure and HLA in healthy donors. Amplification used 60 Vbeta primers and 13 Jbeta primers. Some clones are missing from TCRdb's copy, which holds only in-frame ones; the method was immunoSEQ multiplex PCR. The top ten clones hold 20% to 25% of a sample with some 71,000 clones, about 74% of them seen once. Sequencing input: PBMCs. These receptors were obtained from a woman in her 30s in good health and CMV-seropositive.

CDR3 loop: CASSVEGGENNEQFF. CDR3 nucleotides: TGTGCCAGCAGCGTAGAGGGCGGGGAAAACAATGAGCAGTTCTTC. The V call is TRBV9, the J call TRBJ2-1; TRBD2 is a possible D gene (6 bases). Germline CDR1 SGDLS, CDR2 YYNGEE. Trimming removed 0 bases at V and 5 bases at J, with 12 bases between. The CDR3 contains 15 residues.

CDR3 region: CASSYYGRGDNEQFF. CDR3 nucleotides: TGTGCCAGCAGTTACTACGGCAGGGGTGACAATGAGCAGTTCTTC. The V call is TRBV6-5, the J call TRBJ2-1; perhaps TRBD1 as D (6 bases). The CDR3 sequence is 15 residues long. The V and J ends lost 1 base and 5 bases respectively, with 12 bases between them. Germline assignment: CDR1 MNHEY and CDR2 SVGAGI.

This clone was found a few times. The gene calls are TRBV30 and TRBJ2-5; 9 bases align to TRBD2. This CDR3 comprises 15 residues. Germline V lookup: CDR1 GTSNPN, CDR2 SVGIG (reference sequence). The V gene end was trimmed by 0 bases and the J gene end by 5 bases; junction bases not matched to a gene: 7. Here the CDR3 DNA reads TGTGCCTGGAGTGTCTGGCGGGAGGGCCAGGAGACCCAGTACTTC. This sequence encodes CAWSVWREGQETQYF.

The chain is built from TRBV12-5 and TRBJ2-3; D is ambiguous. This CDR3 spans 14 amino acids. Trimming stripped 1 base from V and 4 bases from J, with 9 bases between. Germline V gives CDR1 LGHNT, CDR2 FRNRAP. CDR3 bases: TGTGCTAGTGGTTTGGGACTCTTCCCAGATACGCAGTATTTT. As protein: CASGLGLFPDTQYF.

The rearrangement links TRBV7-9 to TRBJ1-4; TRBD1 might be the D (5 bases). The CDR3 is made up of 15 amino acids. Trimming left V 5 bases short and J 7 bases short, with 17 bases between. Germline CDR1 reads SEHNR; CDR2 reads FQNEAQ (reference sequence). CDR3 in DNA: TGTGCCAGCAGCCAGGTCCAGGGTCTTGGTGAAAAACTGTTTTTT. Translation: CASSQVQGLGEKLFF. Using reference TRBV7-9 and TRBJ1-4 for the parts outside the CDR3, the full variable domain is DTGVSQNPRHKITKRGQNVTFRCDPISEHNRLYWYRQTLGQGPEFLTYFQNEAQLEKSRLLSDRFSAERPKGSFSTLEIQRTEQGDSAMYLCASSQVQGLGEKLFFGSGTQLSVL.

This rearrangement joins TRBV10-1 to TRBJ1-5, with a tentative D call TRBD1 (6 bases). V was trimmed by 4 bases and J by 5 bases, leaving 9 bases between them. This CDR3 comprises 13 residues. Germline V gives CDR1 WNHNN, CDR2 SYGVQD (reference sequence). The DNA of the CDR3 is TGCGCCAGCAGTGCAGGGGCGCATCAGCCCCAGCATTTT. Protein: CASSAGAHQPQHF.

V is TRBV30 and J is TRBJ2-7; tentative D call: TRBD1 (5 bases). The CDR3 consists of 13 residues. The germline V gene encodes CDR1 GTSNPN and CDR2 SVGIG (reference sequence). CDR3 nucleotide sequence: TGTGCTTGGCGCCCAGGGCGGCCCTACGAGCAGTACTTC. Translating it yields CAWRPGRPYEQYF. Full variable domain (outside the CDR3, taken from reference TRBV30 and TRBJ2-7): SQTIHQWPATLVQPVGSPLSLECTVEGTSNPNLYWYRQAAGRGLQLLFYSVGIGQISSEVPQNLSASRPQDRQFILSSKKLLLSDSGFYLCAWRPGRPYEQYFGPGTRLTVT.

The rearrangement uses TRBV10-3 and TRBJ1-1; D not resolved. Germline lookup yields CDR1 ENHRY and CDR2 SYGVKD. The germline V and J ends were trimmed by 3 bases and 4 bases, with 12 bases remaining between them. The CDR3 length is 14 residues. This CDR3 reads CAISETQWSTEAFF. CDR3 coding DNA: TGTGCCATCAGTGAAACACAATGGAGCACTGAAGCTTTCTTT.

Only a few counts were recorded for this clone. V gene TRBV7-9 combines with J gene TRBJ1-4; D is ambiguous. Per the germline V gene, CDR1 is SEHNR and CDR2 is FQNEAQ (reference sequence). There are 14 residues in the CDR3. V was cut by 5 bases and J by 0 bases, with 7 bases left in between. The CDR3 loop reads CASSATATNEKLFF. The CDR3 bases are TGTGCCAGCAGCGCAACGGCAACTAATGAAAAACTGTTTTTT. The entire variable domain, with the rest obtained from reference TRBV7-9 and TRBJ1-4, is as follows: DTGVSQNPRHKITKRGQNVTFRCDPISEHNRLYWYRQTLGQGPEFLTYFQNEAQLEKSRLLSDRFSAERPKGSFSTLEIQRTEQGDSAMYLCASSATATNEKLFFGSGTQLSVL.

CDR3 coding DNA: TGTGCCAGCAGTTCTGGGACTCTTTCATACAGCTACGAGCAGTACTTC. Translated, it gives CASSSGTLSYSYEQYF. The J gene is TRBJ2-7, the V gene TRBV5-6, with D possibly being TRBD2 (6 bases). The CDR3 is 16 residues long. V was trimmed by 5 bases and J by 3 bases, leaving 21 bases between them. CDR1 SGHDT and CDR2 YYEEEE come from the germline V gene.

This clone was detected a few times. The chain has TRBV7-3 and TRBJ2-3; TRBD2 might be the D (6 bases). V was trimmed by 6 bases and J by 0 bases, leaving 10 bases between them. Looked up from germline, CDR1 is SGHTA and CDR2 is FQGTGA. This CDR3 has 14 residues. The CDR3 nucleotides read TGTGCCAGCAGATCGGACTACAGCACAGATACGCAGTATTTT. This encodes CASRSDYSTDTQYF. The full variable domain, its missing parts supplied by reference TRBV7-3 and TRBJ2-3, is GAGVSQTPSNKVTEKGKYVELRCDPISGHTALYWYRQSLGQGPEFLIYFQGTGAADDSGLPNDRFFAVRPEGSVSTLKIQRTERGDSAVYLCASRSDYSTDTQYFGPGTRLTVL.

This clone was counted a few times. The CDR3, as DNA: TGTGCCAGCAGCTCCAGGGGGGACACTGAAGCTTTCTTT. The encoded protein is CASSSRGDTEAFF. This chain joins TRBV7-9 and TRBJ1-1; 7 nucleotides agree with TRBD1. This CDR3 has 13 residues. CDR1 and CDR2 from the germline V gene are SEHNR and FQNEAQ (reference sequence). V shed 4 bases, J shed 3 bases, and the junction held 2 bases outside the gene matches.

The rearrangement joins TRBV6-4 to TRBJ1-5; D is ambiguous. CDR1 is MRHNA, CDR2 SNTAGT, per germline. The CDR3 contains 14 residues. The V gene lost 2 bases and the J gene lost 2 bases, with 7 bases spanning the gap. The CDR3 reads CASSDEGGNQPQHF. The CDR3 DNA reads TGTGCCAGCAGTGACGAGGGAGGCAATCAGCCCCAGCATTTT.

This rearrangement joins TRBV29-1 to TRBJ1-1; D is undetermined. This CDR3 spans 11 amino acids. V was clipped by 6 bases and J by 5 bases, with 10 bases between them. Germline CDR1 SQVTM, CDR2 ANQGSEA. The CDR3: CSVEPGTEAFF. The DNA of the CDR3 is TGCAGCGTCGAACCCGGGACTGAAGCTTTCTTT. The full variable domain, in which reference TRBV29-1 and TRBJ1-1 provide the parts outside the CDR3, is SAVISQKPSRDICQRGTSLTIQCQVDSQVTMMFWYRQQPGQSLTLIATANQGSEATYESGFVIDKFPISRPNLTFSTLTVSNMSPEDSSIYLCSVEPGTEAFFGQGTRLTVV.

The chain joins TRBV29-1 to TRBJ1-2, with no clear D. CDR1 SQVTM and CDR2 ANQGSEA come from the germline V gene. The CDR3 consists of 14 residues. V shed 0 bases and J shed 4 bases, with 12 bases lying between them. CDR3 bases: TGCAGCGTTGAAGATTTGGCAGACATCTATGGCTACACCTTC. The encoded protein is CSVEDLADIYGYTF.

The V and J genes are TRBV4-1 and TRBJ1-5; 9 nucleotides agree with TRBD1. Germline V gene lookup returns CDR1 MGHRA and CDR2 YSYEKL. The V and J ends lost 0 bases and 5 bases, in that order; junction bases with no gene match: 5. This CDR3 comprises 16 residues. CDR3 DNA sequence: TGCGCCAGCAGCCAAGAACCGGGACAGGGTGATCAGCCCCAGCATTTT. Its protein product is CASSQEPGQGDQPQHF.

This clone appeared a single time. The chain uses TRBV30 and TRBJ1-4; D is unclear. Germline V gene lookup returns CDR1 GTSNPN and CDR2 SVGIG (reference sequence). This CDR3 is 14 amino acids long. Trimming removed 2 bases at V and 5 bases at J, with 12 bases between. CDR3 loop: CAWSLRRGNEKLFF. The CDR3 region has the DNA TGTGCCTGGAGTTTGAGAAGAGGGAATGAAAAACTGTTTTTT. Full variable domain (outside the CDR3, taken from reference TRBV30 and TRBJ1-4): SQTIHQWPATLVQPVGSPLSLECTVEGTSNPNLYWYRQAAGRGLQLLFYSVGIGQISSEVPQNLSASRPQDRQFILSSKKLLLSDSGFYLCAWSLRRGNEKLFFGSGTQLSVL.

The rearrangement links TRBV6-5 to TRBJ1-2; TRBD1 matches at 7 bases. CDR3 length equals 13 residues. Germline CDR1 MNHEY, CDR2 SVGAGI. The V and J ends lost 5 bases and 1 base, in that order; junction bases with no gene match: 1. The CDR3 region is CASSRQGNYGYTF. DNA of the CDR3: TGTGCCAGCAGTCGACAGGGTAACTATGGCTACACCTTC.

The genes are TRBV20-1 and TRBJ2-1; D gene unclear. This CDR3 has 11 residues. The germline gives CDR1 DFQATT, CDR2 SNEGSKA (reference sequence). V was pared by 0 bases and J by 12 bases, with 9 bases between. DNA of the CDR3: TGCAGTGCTAGAGAGTCAACCGGGCAGTTCTTC. Residues: CSARESTGQFF.

The chain joins TRBV7-9 to TRBJ1-5; 7 nucleotides match TRBD1. The CDR3 runs 15 residues. Looked up from germline, CDR1 is SEHNR and CDR2 is FQNEAQ (reference sequence). J gave up 6 bases and V 1 base, and 6 bases lay outside the gene matches. The CDR3: CASSLGGGAGQPQHF. Written as DNA, the CDR3 is TGTGCCAGCAGCTTAGGAGGGGGCGCGGGTCAGCCCCAGCATTTT.

This clone came up once. This chain joins TRBV6-6 and TRBJ1-5; D is perhaps TRBD1 (6 bases). The CDR3 extends over 16 amino acids. Germline CDR1 MNHNY, CDR2 SVGAGI (reference sequence). V dropped 6 bases and J dropped 3 bases, with 18 bases sitting between them. The CDR3 DNA reads as TGTGCCAGCAGCCTTACGGTACAGGGCTTCAATCAGCCCCAGCATTTT. It codes for CASSLTVQGFNQPQHF.